The 28 T cell receptor beta chains reported below all come from one sample, sequenced in a study of cytomegalovirus exposure and HLA in healthy donors. Use of 60 Vbeta and 13 Jbeta primers characterized the PCR. This table comes from immunoSEQ multiplex PCR, and its TCRdb copy is limited to in-frame clones, with some not included. This repertoire shows more than 200,000 clones, 83% found once; its top ten account for 1.4%. Input material: PBMCs. The source of these receptors is a girl between 5 and 17 years old in good health and CMV-seronegative.

The V and J genes are TRBV2 and TRBJ2-3; perhaps TRBD1 as D (6 bases). This CDR3 has 16 amino acids. The V gene's germline CDR1 is SNHLY and CDR2 FYNNEI. Trimming shortened V by 8 bases and J by 9 bases, and 27 bases separated the two germline ends. The CDR3 loop reads CASGGALGRGGETQYF. CDR3 nucleotides: TGTGCCAGCGGCGGAGCCTTAGGGAGAGGGGGTGAGACGCAGTATTTT.

The V gene is TRBV2, the J gene TRBJ2-1, with a possible D match to TRBD2 (5 bases). V dropped 5 bases and J dropped 1 base, with 12 bases sitting between them. The CDR3 has 15 residues. The V gene's germline CDR1 is SNHLY and CDR2 FYNNEI. The CDR3 sequence is CASSFTSGSYNEQFF. CDR3 coding DNA: TGTGCCAGCAGTTTTACTAGTGGGTCCTACAATGAGCAGTTCTTC.

V usage is TRBV27 and J usage is TRBJ2-6; possible D gene TRBD2, 5 bases. Trimming stripped 7 bases from V and 4 bases from J, with 14 bases between. Germline V CDR1 and CDR2: MNHEY, SMNVEV (reference sequence). This CDR3 has 15 residues. The CDR3 loop reads CASTHVATGANVLTF. The CDR3 nucleotides read TGTGCCAGCACTCACGTAGCGACGGGGGCCAACGTCCTGACTTTC.

This clone was detected only once. J is TRBJ2-7 and V is TRBV6-1; tentatively, D is TRBD2 (6 bases). The CDR3 is 16 amino acids. Trimming shortened V by 1 base and J by 3 bases, and 16 bases separated the two germline ends. Germline-derived CDR1 and CDR2 are MNHNS and SASEGT. The CDR3 DNA is TGTGCCAGCAGTGAAGAGGTCGGGAGTTTGGGCTACGAGCAGTACTTC. It specifies CASSEEVGSLGYEQYF.

The V and J genes are TRBV30 and TRBJ1-5, with no clear D. V lost 5 bases, J lost 3 bases, and 8 bases lay in between. CDR3 size: 12 residues. Per the germline V gene, CDR1 is GTSNPN and CDR2 is SVGIG (reference sequence). The CDR3 reads CAWGLSNQPQHF. The CDR3 region has the DNA TGTGCCTGGGGACTTTCCAATCAGCCCCAGCATTTT.

This clone was seen a handful of times. V and J are TRBV30 and TRBJ2-4, with TRBD2 as a possible D gene (5 bases). Germline-derived CDR1 and CDR2 are GTSNPN and SVGIG (reference sequence). Trimming removed 4 bases from V and 0 bases from J, with 19 bases in between. The CDR3 contains 17 residues. The CDR3 sequence: CAWTPPGLDLAKNIQYF. For the CDR3, the DNA is TGTGCCTGGACCCCGCCTGGGTTGGACTTAGCCAAAAACATTCAGTACTTC.

The J gene is TRBJ1-6, the V gene TRBV19; perhaps TRBD1 as D (6 bases). The germline gives CDR1 LNHDA, CDR2 SQIVND (reference sequence). V was cut by 7 bases and J by 13 bases, with 23 bases left in between. The CDR3 totals 15 residues. CDR3: CASTADRRNLSPLHF. CDR3 nucleotide sequence: TGTGCCAGTACCGCAGACAGGAGGAATTTAAGTCCCCTCCACTTT.

The chain is built from TRBV6-1 and TRBJ2-7; no clear D. Trimming stripped 1 base from V and 5 bases from J, with 12 bases between. Germline CDR1 and CDR2: MNHNS and SASEGT. The CDR3 is made up of 14 amino acids. This CDR3 is CASSEGPRTHEQYF. As DNA, the CDR3 is TGTGCCAGCAGTGAAGGGCCCAGAACCCACGAGCAGTACTTC.

This clone has a single count. The chain recombines TRBV4-1 with TRBJ2-5, with 14 bases matching TRBD2. The J segment lost 5 bases and the V segment lost 1 base, leaving 3 bases of the junction unmatched. This CDR3 contains 16 residues. Germline V lookup: CDR1 MGHRA, CDR2 YSYEKL. This chain's CDR3 is CASSQGLAGGWETQYF. The DNA of the CDR3 is TGCGCCAGCAGCCAAGGACTAGCGGGGGGGTGGGAGACCCAGTACTTC.

This clone has only one observation. This rearrangement joins TRBV9 to TRBJ1-3; weak D call: TRBD1 (6 bases). CDR3 length equals 17 residues. V was clipped by 0 bases and J by 4 bases, with 17 bases between them. CDR1 SGDLS and CDR2 YYNGEE come from the germline V gene. The CDR3 DNA reads TGTGCCAGCAGCGTAGACGGGCGGGGGGGCTCCGGAAACACCATATATTTT. The encoded protein is CASSVDGRGGSGNTIYF.

As regards this clone: In the same sample, other DNA sequences code for this CDR3. The chain is built from TRBV5-1 and TRBJ1-6; the match to TRBD1 covers 7 bases. Germline V gene sequence: CDR1 SGHRS, CDR2 YFSETQ. The CDR3 spans 15 residues. After removal of 0 bases from V and 6 bases from J, the junction contained 3 bases not matched to a gene. The CDR3 loop reads CASSLGGQLNSPLHF. Written as DNA, the CDR3 is TGCGCCAGCAGCTTGGGGGGACAGCTTAATTCACCCCTCCACTTT. Using reference TRBV5-1 and TRBJ1-6 for the parts outside the CDR3, the full variable domain is KAGVTQTPRYLIKTRGQQVTLSCSPISGHRSVSWYQQTPGQGLQFLFEYFSETQRNKGNFPGRFSGRQFSNSRSEMNVSTLELGDSALYLCASSLGGQLNSPLHFGNGTRLTVT.

This clone appeared a single time. The chain is built from TRBV28 and TRBJ2-3, with TRBD2 matching over 8 bases. Germline V gene data show CDR1 as MDHEN and CDR2 as SYDVKM. The CDR3 is 16 amino acids. V was pared by 6 bases and J by 0 bases, with 8 bases of the junction left unmatched. For the CDR3, the DNA is TGTGCCAGCAGCCTCACTAGCGGAGACAGCACAGATACGCAGTATTTT. Translated: CASSLTSGDSTDTQYF.

J is TRBJ1-1 and V is TRBV9, with D maybe TRBD1 (6 bases). The length of the CDR3 is 16 residues. V was shortened by 0 bases and J by 0 bases, with 12 bases between the two germline ends. Germline V gene lookup returns CDR1 SGDLS and CDR2 YYNGEE. CDR3 amino acids: CASSVGGGHLNTEAFF. In DNA form, the CDR3 reads TGTGCCAGCAGCGTAGGGGGGGGACACCTGAACACTGAAGCTTTCTTT.

This clone was seen just once. The rearrangement uses TRBV30 and TRBJ1-4; 7 positions match TRBD1. Per germline, CDR1 GTSNPN and CDR2 SVGIG (reference sequence). The V segment lost 3 bases and the J segment 1 base; nucleotides outside the gene matches: 5. The CDR3 extends over 15 amino acids. The CDR3 nucleotides read TGTGCCTGGAGGCAGGGGGGACTAACTAATGAAAAACTGTTTTTT. Translated, it gives CAWRQGGLTNEKLFF.

The chain employs TRBV28 and TRBJ2-4; D might be TRBD2 (5 bases). Germline V gene data show CDR1 as MDHEN and CDR2 as SYDVKM. The V end was cut by 2 bases, the J end by 9 bases, with 14 bases between. The CDR3 contains 14 residues. CDR3 DNA: TGTGCCAGCAGTTTAGGAATTCGGGGTACCATTCAGTACTTC. This encodes CASSLGIRGTIQYF.

In its sample, this clone was seen once. The chain is built from TRBV6-1 and TRBJ1-6, with a weak D call TRBD1 (5 bases). Trimming took 2 bases from V and 7 from J, leaving 21 bases between them. This CDR3 comprises 18 residues. The germline gives CDR1 MNHNS, CDR2 SASEGT. The DNA of the CDR3 is TGTGCCAGCAGTGAATTAAGGGCAGGGAATCCCCTAAATTCACCCCTCCACTTT. Amino acid sequence: CASSELRAGNPLNSPLHF.

The chain couples TRBV19 to TRBJ1-1; D not certain. Trimming took off 5 bases at V and 0 bases at J, with 7 bases between the two ends. Germline CDR1 LNHDA, CDR2 SQIVND (reference sequence). This CDR3 has 13 residues. The CDR3 loop reads CASSSTLNTEAFF. Written as DNA, the CDR3 is TGTGCCAGTAGTTCTACCCTGAACACTGAAGCTTTCTTT.

This CDR3 is CASSQDHGGGVSTDTQYF. The CDR3 nucleotides read TGCGCCAGCAGCCAAGATCATGGCGGGGGGGTTAGCACAGATACGCAGTATTTT. The rearrangement links TRBV4-1 to TRBJ2-3, with TRBD2 identical over 9 bases. V was pared by 0 bases and J by 0 bases, with 7 bases of the junction left unmatched. Germline-derived CDR1 and CDR2 are MGHRA and YSYEKL. The CDR3 is 18 residues long.

CDR3 nucleotide sequence: TGCGCCAGCAGTGACCCAAGTACCGGGACAGGGCTCTACAATGAGCAGTTCTTC. Encoded protein: CASSDPSTGTGLYNEQFF. The chain links TRBV10-1 to TRBJ2-1; 9 bases match TRBD1. The CDR3 has 18 residues. Germline CDR1 reads WNHNN; CDR2 reads SYGVQD (reference sequence). Trimming cost V 3 bases and J 3 bases; bases outside gene matches: 12.

This chain connects TRBV9 to TRBJ1-1, with D perhaps TRBD1 (6 bases). Trimming stripped 0 bases from V and 0 bases from J, with 12 bases between. This CDR3 contains 16 residues. Germline lookup yields CDR1 SGDLS and CDR2 YYNGEE. This CDR3 reads CASSVATGTMNTEAFF. Here the CDR3 DNA reads TGTGCCAGCAGCGTAGCTACCGGGACAATGAACACTGAAGCTTTCTTT.

V is TRBV7-6 and J is TRBJ1-3; no clear D gene. The V gene's germline CDR1 is SGHVS and CDR2 FNYEAQ. The CDR3 is made up of 16 amino acids. Trimming took 1 base from V and 0 from J, leaving 10 bases between them. The CDR3 DNA reads as TGTGCCAGCAGCTTAGAAACAGATTACTCTGGAAACACCATATATTTT. Its protein is CASSLETDYSGNTIYF.

The chain couples TRBV10-3 to TRBJ2-5; D is uncertain. Trimming removed 4 bases at V and 2 bases at J, with 5 bases between. Germline V gene lookup returns CDR1 ENHRY and CDR2 SYGVKD. The CDR3 consists of 12 residues. CDR3 bases: TGTGCCATCAGTGCACAGCAAGAGACCCAGTACTTC. Translated, it gives CAISAQQETQYF.

This sequence joins TRBV5-1 and TRBJ2-3; D perhaps matches TRBD2 (5 bases). Germline values: CDR1 SGHRS, CDR2 YFSETQ. The V end lost 4 bases, the J end lost 2 bases, and 11 bases lay between the germline ends. The CDR3 has 14 amino acids. In DNA, the CDR3 is TGCGCCAGCAGCCTGGAGCGGAACACAGATACGCAGTATTTT. Its protein product is CASSLERNTDTQYF. Combining the CDR3 with reference TRBV5-1 and TRBJ2-3 gives the whole variable domain KAGVTQTPRYLIKTRGQQVTLSCSPISGHRSVSWYQQTPGQGLQFLFEYFSETQRNKGNFPGRFSGRQFSNSRSEMNVSTLELGDSALYLCASSLERNTDTQYFGPGTRLTVL.

The chain uses TRBV29-1 and TRBJ2-1, with 8 bases fitting TRBD2. Trimming cost V 4 bases and J 7 bases; bases outside gene matches: 12. Per the germline V gene, CDR1 is SQVTM and CDR2 is ANQGSEA. The length of the CDR3 is 15 residues. The CDR3 is CSVAEGSGGPNEQFF. CDR3 DNA sequence: TGCAGCGTTGCTGAGGGCAGCGGGGGTCCAAATGAGCAGTTCTTC.

This chain joins TRBV4-2 and TRBJ2-1; 7 positions match TRBD2. Looked up from germline, CDR1 is LGHNA and CDR2 is YNFKEQ. This CDR3 has 15 residues. V lost 4 bases, J lost 5 bases, and 8 bases stayed unmatched. CDR3 sequence (DNA): TGTGCCAGCAGCCTAGATTTGCGGGGGAACAATGAGCAGTTCTTC. It codes for CASSLDLRGNNEQFF.

CDR3 sequence: CASRGTGTGSFGYTF. The CDR3 region has the DNA TGTGCCAGCAGAGGTACCGGGACAGGGTCTTTTGGCTACACCTTC. The chain uses TRBV6-5 and TRBJ1-2; TRBD1 matches 9 bases. The CDR3 contains 15 residues. The V gene's germline CDR1 is MNHEY and CDR2 SVGAGI. J gave up 7 bases and V 6 bases, and 12 bases lay outside the gene matches.

This clone was picked up one time. One junction end does not reproduce the germline sequence, and a read error may be involved. The genes are TRBV28 and TRBJ2-5; D uncertain. Germline V gives CDR1 MDHEN, CDR2 SYDVKM. CDR3 length: 12 residues. The DNA for the CDR3 is TGTGCCAGCAGTCCAATCGCCGGAGAGGCAGACTTC. It translates to CASSPIAGEADF. The entire variable domain, with the rest obtained from reference TRBV28 and TRBJ2-5, is as follows: DVKVTQSSRYLVKRTGEKVFLECVQDMDHENMFWYRQDPGLGLRLIYFSYDVKMKEKGDIPEGYSVSREKKERFSLILESASTNQTSMYLCASSPIAGEADFGPGTRLLVL.

V and J are TRBV29-1 and TRBJ1-2; D not certain. This CDR3 is 16 amino acids long. CDR1 SQVTM and CDR2 ANQGSEA come from the germline V gene. V lost 1 base and J 3 bases, leaving 18 bases between the germline ends. This CDR3 is CSVEVLSGVRDYGYTF. CDR3 nucleotide sequence: TGCAGCGTTGAAGTTTTGAGCGGGGTGAGGGACTATGGCTACACCTTC. Full variable domain (remainder filled in from reference TRBV29-1 and TRBJ1-2): SAVISQKPSRDICQRGTSLTIQCQVDSQVTMMFWYRQQPGQSLTLIATANQGSEATYESGFVIDKFPISRPNLTFSTLTVSNMSPEDSSIYLCSVEVLSGVRDYGYTFGSGTRLTVV.